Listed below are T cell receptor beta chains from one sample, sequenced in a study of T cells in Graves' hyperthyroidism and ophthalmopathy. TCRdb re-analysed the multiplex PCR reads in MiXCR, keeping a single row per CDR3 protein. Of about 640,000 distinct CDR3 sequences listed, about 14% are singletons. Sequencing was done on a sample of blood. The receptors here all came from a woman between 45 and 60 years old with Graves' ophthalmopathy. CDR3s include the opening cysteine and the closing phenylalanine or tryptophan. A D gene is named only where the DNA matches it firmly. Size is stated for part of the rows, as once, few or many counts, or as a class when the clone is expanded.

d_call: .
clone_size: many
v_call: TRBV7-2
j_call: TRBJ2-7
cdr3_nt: TGTGCCAGCAGCCTAAGGGACTCCTACTCCTACGAGCAGTACTTC
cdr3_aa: CASSLRDSYSYEQYF

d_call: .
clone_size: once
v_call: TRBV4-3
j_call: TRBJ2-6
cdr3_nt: TGCGCCGGCAGCCGGTGGTATGGGCAGGGCCTTTTCTCTGGGGCCAACGTCCTGACTTTC
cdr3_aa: CAGSRWYGQGLFSGANVLTF

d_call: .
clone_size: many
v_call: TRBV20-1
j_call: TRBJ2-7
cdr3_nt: TGCAGTGCTAGAGATCCCAGTGGGACTTGGGATTACGAGCAGTACTTC
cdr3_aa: CSARDPSGTWDYEQYF

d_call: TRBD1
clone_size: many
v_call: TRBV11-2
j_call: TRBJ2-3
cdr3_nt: TGTGCCAGCACCCGGGACAGGCGCTCCCGCACAGATACGCAGTATTTT
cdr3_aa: CASTRDRRSRTDTQYF

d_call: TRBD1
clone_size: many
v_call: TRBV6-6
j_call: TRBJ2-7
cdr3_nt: TGTGCCAGCAGTTACTTAGTCCCCGGGACAGGGGTCTCCTACGAGCAGTACTTC
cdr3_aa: CASSYLVPGTGVSYEQYF

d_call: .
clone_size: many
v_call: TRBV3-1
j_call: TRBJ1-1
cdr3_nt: TGTGCCAGCAGCCAAGGACGGGGGGAACCTGAAGCTTTCTTT
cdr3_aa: CASSQGRGEPEAFF

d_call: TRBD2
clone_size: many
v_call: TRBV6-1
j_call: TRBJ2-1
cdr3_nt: TGTGCCAGCAGTGGGGCGGGAGGGTCCCATGAGCAGTTCTTC
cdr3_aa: CASSGAGGSHEQFF

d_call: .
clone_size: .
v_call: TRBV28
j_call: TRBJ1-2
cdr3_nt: TGTGCCAGCAGGGGATGGGGTGACTATGGCTACACCTTC
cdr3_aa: CASRGWGDYGYTF

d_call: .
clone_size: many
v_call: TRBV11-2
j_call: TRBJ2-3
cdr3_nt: TGTGCCAGCAGCTACCCCACAGATACGCAGTATTTT
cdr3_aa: CASSYPTDTQYF

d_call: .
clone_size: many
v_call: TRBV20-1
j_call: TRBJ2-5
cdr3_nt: TGCAGTGCTAGGATAGCAGCGTTAGAGACCCAGTACTTC
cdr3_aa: CSARIAALETQYF